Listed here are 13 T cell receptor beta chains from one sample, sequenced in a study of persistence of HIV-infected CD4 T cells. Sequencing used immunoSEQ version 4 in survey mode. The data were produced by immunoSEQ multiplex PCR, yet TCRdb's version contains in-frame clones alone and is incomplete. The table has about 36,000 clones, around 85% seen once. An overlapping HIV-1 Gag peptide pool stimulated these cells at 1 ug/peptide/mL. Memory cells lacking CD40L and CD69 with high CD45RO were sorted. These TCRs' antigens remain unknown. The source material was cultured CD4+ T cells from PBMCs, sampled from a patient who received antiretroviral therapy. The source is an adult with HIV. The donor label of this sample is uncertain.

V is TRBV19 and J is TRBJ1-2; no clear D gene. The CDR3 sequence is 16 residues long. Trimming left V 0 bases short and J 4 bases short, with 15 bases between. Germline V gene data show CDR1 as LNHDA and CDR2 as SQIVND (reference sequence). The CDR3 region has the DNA TGTGCCAGTAGTATAGATCTCGGAATACGGGGCTATGGCTACACCTTC. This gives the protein CASSIDLGIRGYGYTF.

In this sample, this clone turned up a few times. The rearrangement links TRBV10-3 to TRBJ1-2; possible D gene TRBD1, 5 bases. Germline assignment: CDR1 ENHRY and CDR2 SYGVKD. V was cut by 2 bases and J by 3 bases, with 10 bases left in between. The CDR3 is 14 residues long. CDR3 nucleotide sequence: TGTGCCATCAGTGAGCACGACAGCTACTATGGCTACACCTTC. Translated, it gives CAISEHDSYYGYTF.

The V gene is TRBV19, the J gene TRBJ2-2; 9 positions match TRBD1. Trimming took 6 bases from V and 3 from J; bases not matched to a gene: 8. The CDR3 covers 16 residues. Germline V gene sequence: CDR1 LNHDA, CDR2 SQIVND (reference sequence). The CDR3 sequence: CASRRTGGADTGELFF. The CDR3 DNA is TGTGCCAGTAGACGAACAGGGGGCGCGGACACCGGGGAGCTGTTTTTT.

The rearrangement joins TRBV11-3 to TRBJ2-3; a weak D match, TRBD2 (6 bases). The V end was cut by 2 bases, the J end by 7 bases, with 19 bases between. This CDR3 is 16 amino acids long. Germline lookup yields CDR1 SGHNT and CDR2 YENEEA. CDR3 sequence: CASSLSLRQGLNTQYF. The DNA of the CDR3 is TGTGCCAGCAGCTTATCCCTGCGACAAGGACTAAATACGCAGTATTTT.

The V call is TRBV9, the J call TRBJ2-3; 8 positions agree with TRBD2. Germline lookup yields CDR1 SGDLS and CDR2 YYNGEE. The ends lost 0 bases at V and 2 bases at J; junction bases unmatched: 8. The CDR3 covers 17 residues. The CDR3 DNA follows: TGTGCCAGCAGCGTAGGGTCCAGCGGGGGAGCCACAGATACGCAGTATTTT. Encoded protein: CASSVGSSGGATDTQYF.

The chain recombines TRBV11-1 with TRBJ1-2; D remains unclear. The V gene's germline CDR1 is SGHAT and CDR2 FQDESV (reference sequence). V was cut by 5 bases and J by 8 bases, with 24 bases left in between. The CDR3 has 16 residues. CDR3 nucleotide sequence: TGTGCCAGCAGCCATCCGGGCCCTAATTTTCTGCGGGGCTACACCTTC. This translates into CASSHPGPNFLRGYTF. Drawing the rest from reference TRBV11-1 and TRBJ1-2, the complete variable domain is EAEVAQSPRYKITEKSQAVAFWCDPISGHATLYWYRQILGQGPELLVQFQDESVVDDSQLPKDRFSAERLKGVDSTLKIQPAELGDSAMYLCASSHPGPNFLRGYTFGSGTRLTVV.

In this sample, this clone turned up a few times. DNA of the CDR3: TGTGCCAGTTCTAACAACAGGACCCCTTATGGCTACACCTTC. Translation: CASSNNRTPYGYTF. The chain carries TRBV2 and TRBJ1-2; maybe TRBD1 (5 bases). The CDR3 contains 14 residues. The V end was cut by 9 bases, the J end by 5 bases, with 19 bases between. Looked up from germline, CDR1 is SNHLY and CDR2 is FYNNEI.

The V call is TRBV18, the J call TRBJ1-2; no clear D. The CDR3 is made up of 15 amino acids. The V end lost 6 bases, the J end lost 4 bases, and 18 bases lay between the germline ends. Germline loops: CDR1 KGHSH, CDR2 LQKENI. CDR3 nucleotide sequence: TGTGCCAGCTCGTCGGTGGGCCCCCTCGCCTATGGCTACACCTTC. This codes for CASSSVGPLAYGYTF.

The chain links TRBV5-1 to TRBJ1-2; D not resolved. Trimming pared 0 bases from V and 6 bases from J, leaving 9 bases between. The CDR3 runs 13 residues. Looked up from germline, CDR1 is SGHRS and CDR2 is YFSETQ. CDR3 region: CASSLGPEDGYTF. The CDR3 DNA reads TGCGCCAGCAGCTTGGGCCCGGAAGATGGCTACACCTTC.

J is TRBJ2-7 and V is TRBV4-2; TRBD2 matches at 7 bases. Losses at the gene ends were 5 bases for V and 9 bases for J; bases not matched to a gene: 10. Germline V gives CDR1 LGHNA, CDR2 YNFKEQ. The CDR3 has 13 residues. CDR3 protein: CASSEASWGGQYF. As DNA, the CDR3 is TGTGCCAGCAGCGAGGCCTCGTGGGGGGGGCAGTACTTC.

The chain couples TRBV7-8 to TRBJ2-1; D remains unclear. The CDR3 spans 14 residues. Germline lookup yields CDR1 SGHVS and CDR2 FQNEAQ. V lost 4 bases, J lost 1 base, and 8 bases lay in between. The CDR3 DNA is TGTGCCAGCAGCTGGACCGTTTCCTACAATGAGCAGTTCTTC. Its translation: CASSWTVSYNEQFF.

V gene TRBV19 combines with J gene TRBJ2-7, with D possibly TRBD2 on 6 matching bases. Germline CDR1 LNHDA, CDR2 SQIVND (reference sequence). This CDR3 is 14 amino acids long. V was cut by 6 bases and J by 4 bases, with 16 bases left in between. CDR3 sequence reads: CASSQGRRGYEQYF. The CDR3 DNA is TGTGCCAGTAGCCAGGGACGCCGGGGGTACGAGCAGTACTTC.

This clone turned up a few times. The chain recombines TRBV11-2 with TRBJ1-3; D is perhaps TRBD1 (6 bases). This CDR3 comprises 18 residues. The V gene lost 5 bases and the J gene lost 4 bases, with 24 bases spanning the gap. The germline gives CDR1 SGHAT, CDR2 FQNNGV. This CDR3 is CASSTGTQWDPSGNTIYF. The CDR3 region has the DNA TGTGCCAGCAGCACAGGGACCCAGTGGGACCCGTCCGGAAACACCATATATTTT.